Shown below are 10 T cell receptor beta chains from a single sample sequenced in a study of T cell repertoires in cytomegalovirus infection. In TCRdb, the reads were re-called with MiXCR into one record per CDR3 protein. The table has about 260,000 distinct CDR3 sequences, about an eighth seen once. The specimen sequenced was PBMCs. The receptors stem from a human donor in good health (CMV status not recorded). Some clones in this sample may be carry-over from other donors' samples.

This clonotype was counted a few times. The junction and the germline gene differ at one end; a read error may be behind it. The rearrangement joins TRBV7-9 to TRBJ2-7; 10 bases map to TRBD2. The CDR3 has 12 amino acids. Germline assignment: CDR1 SEHNR and CDR2 FQNEAQ (reference sequence). The CDR3 coding sequence is TGTGCCAGCAGTTGGACCGGGACTAGCGTGCACTTC. As protein: CASSWTGTSVHF.

This chain links TRBV27 with TRBJ1-2, with D hard to call. The CDR3 runs 13 residues. Per the germline V gene, CDR1 is MNHEY and CDR2 is SMNVEV (reference sequence). Between the trimmed V and J ends, which lost 5 bases and 7 bases, there was a span of 14 bases. CDR3 sequence (DNA): TGTGCCAGCAGTAGTTCCCATCCGGTTGGCTACACCTTC. Its protein is CASSSSHPVGYTF.

At least ten counts were recorded for this clonotype. CDR3 loop: CASSLNGARTDTQYF. CDR3 DNA sequence: TGTGCCAGCAGCTTAAACGGGGCGAGGACAGATACGCAGTATTTT. V gene TRBV7-3 combines with J gene TRBJ2-3; TRBD1 or TRBD2 may be the D gene (5 bases each). Trimming took off 1 base at V and 3 bases at J, with 11 bases between the two ends. The CDR3 consists of 15 residues. The germline V gene encodes CDR1 SGHTA and CDR2 FQGTGA.

This clonotype was detected many times. The chain carries TRBV6-2 or TRBV6-3 and TRBJ2-7; D remains ambiguous. Trimming stripped 5 bases from V and 2 bases from J, with 7 bases between. Germline V lookup: CDR1 MNHEY, CDR2 SVGEGT. The CDR3 runs to 12 residues. CDR3 sequence reads: CASSVLPYEQYF. The CDR3 nucleotides read TGTGCCAGCAGTGTGCTGCCCTACGAGCAGTACTTC.

This clonotype was seen ten or more times. The rearrangement joins TRBV7-8 to TRBJ2-7, with D possibly TRBD2 on 5 matching bases. CDR1 is SGHVS and CDR2 is FQNEAQ in the germline V gene. CDR3 length: 14 amino acids. V lost 0 bases and J lost 6, with 12 bases in between. CDR3 protein: CASSLAGSKAEQYF. The CDR3 bases are TGTGCCAGCAGCTTAGCAGGGAGCAAGGCCGAGCAGTACTTC. The full variable domain, rest sourced from reference TRBV7-8 and TRBJ2-7, is GAGVSQSPRYKVAKRGQDVALRCDPISGHVSLFWYQQALGQGPEFLTYFQNEAQLDKSGLPSDRFFAERPEGSVSTLKIQRTQQEDSAVYLCASSLAGSKAEQYFGPGTRLTVT.

This clonotype was seen more than once but under ten times. The rearrangement joins TRBV6-2 or TRBV6-3 to TRBJ1-1, with D possibly matching TRBD1 (5 bases). Deletions cut 5 bases from V and 1 base from J, with 11 bases between. CDR1 MNHEY and CDR2 SVGEGT come from the germline V gene. There are 14 residues in the CDR3. The CDR3 nucleotides read TGTGCCAGCAGTGCACGGGGCCCGAACACTGAAGCTTTCTTT. Its protein product is CASSARGPNTEAFF.

This clonotype has at least ten counts. The chain is built from TRBV7-6 and TRBJ1-1; D is unclear. The CDR3 has 13 amino acids. The germline V and J ends were trimmed by 5 bases and 0 bases, with 7 bases remaining between them. CDR1 SGHVS and CDR2 FNYEAQ come from the germline V gene. The CDR3 region is CASSRKVNTEAFF. The CDR3 DNA is TGTGCCAGCAGCCGTAAGGTGAACACTGAAGCTTTCTTT.

Ten or more counts support this clonotype. The gene calls are TRBV7-2 and TRBJ2-2; 8 positions agree with TRBD2. Germline V gene sequence: CDR1 SGHTA, CDR2 FQGNSA. The CDR3 is 19 amino acids. With 1 base clipped from V and 4 bases from J, the junction kept 14 bases outside the gene matches. The CDR3, as DNA: TGTGCCAGCAGCTTAGTTTTTAGCGGGGCCGCGCAGAGCACCGGGGAGCTGTTTTTT. Its translation is CASSLVFSGAAQSTGELFF. The variable domain in full, completed from reference TRBV7-2 and TRBJ2-2, reads GAGVSQSPSNKVTEKGKDVELRCDPISGHTALYWYRQSLGQGLEFLIYFQGNSAPDKSGLPSDRFSAERTGGSVSTLTIQRTQQEDSAVYLCASSLVFSGAAQSTGELFFGEGSRLTVL.

The gene calls are TRBV20-1 and TRBJ2-2; D is undetermined. This CDR3 has 15 amino acids. With 0 bases removed from V and 5 bases from J, the gap between germline ends came to 13 bases. Germline CDR1 DFQATT, CDR2 SNEGSKA (reference sequence). The CDR3 bases are TGCAGTGCTAGAGACGGGCGCCGCCAGACCGGGGAGCTGTTTTTT. The encoded protein is CSARDGRRQTGELFF.

The chain uses TRBV29-1 and TRBJ2-1, with D possibly being TRBD1 (6 bases). Germline CDR1 is SQVTM and CDR2 is ANQGSEA. With 1 base removed from V and 1 base from J, the gap between germline ends came to 14 bases. The CDR3 totals 16 residues. Here the CDR3 reads CSVEGRKRGSYNEQFF. In nucleotides, the CDR3 is TGCAGCGTTGAAGGGCGAAAAAGGGGGTCCTACAATGAGCAGTTCTTC.